The 32 T cell receptor beta chains presented below share a single source sample, sequenced in a study of T cell repertoires in cytomegalovirus infection. TCRdb called the reads again in MiXCR, with one record for every CDR3 protein. This table has more than 200,000 distinct CDR3 sequences, approximately 9.1% appearing once. Input material: PBMCs. The receptors here all came from a human donor in good health (CMV status not recorded). Some clones in this sample may be carry-over from other donors' samples.

This clonotype has ten or more counts. The chain couples TRBV7-2 to TRBJ2-3, with 9 bases fitting TRBD2. Germline CDR1 SGHTA, CDR2 FQGNSA. V shed 7 bases and J 2 bases; nucleotides not matched to a gene: 4. CDR3 length: 14 residues. Here the CDR3 DNA reads TGTGCCAGCACTAGCGGGATATCCACAGATACGCAGTATTTT. Residues: CASTSGISTDTQYF.

There are many counts of this clonotype. The chain couples TRBV28 to TRBJ2-7; 8 bases agree with TRBD1. After removal of 2 bases from V and 5 bases from J, the junction contained 5 bases not matched to a gene. In germline, CDR1 is MDHEN, CDR2 SYDVKM. This CDR3 has 14 amino acids. The CDR3 reads CASSLRQGAHEQYF. CDR3 nucleotide sequence: TGTGCCAGCAGTTTAAGGCAGGGGGCCCACGAGCAGTACTTC. Variable domain in full (rest from reference TRBV28 and TRBJ2-7): DVKVTQSSRYLVKRTGEKVFLECVQDMDHENMFWYRQDPGLGLRLIYFSYDVKMKEKGDIPEGYSVSREKKERFSLILESASTNQTSMYLCASSLRQGAHEQYFGPGTRLTVT.

In this sample, this clonotype turned up many times. V and J are TRBV28 and TRBJ2-5; no clear D. The CDR3 spans 12 residues. V was pared by 6 bases and J by 9 bases, with 14 bases between. Germline V lookup: CDR1 MDHEN, CDR2 SYDVKM. The CDR3 spells CASSRDRSAQYF. CDR3 nucleotides: TGTGCCAGCAGCCGTGATCGGAGCGCCCAGTACTTC.

Regarding this clonotype: This may stem from a read error, because a much larger clone lies one nucleotide away. This sequence joins TRBV7-6 and TRBJ1-6; TRBD1 might be the D (6 bases). This CDR3 is 14 amino acids long. The germline V gene has CDR1 SGHVS and CDR2 FNYEAQ. The CDR3 nucleotides are TGTGGCAGCAGCTGGCCTCAGGGGAATTCACCCCTCCACTTT. Translated: CGSSWPQGNSPLHF.

The sample holds many counts of this clonotype. The J gene is TRBJ1-1, the V gene TRBV18, with a possible D match to TRBD1 (5 bases). The CDR3 loop spans 15 amino acids. Germline V lookup: CDR1 KGHSH, CDR2 LQKENI. Trimming pared 4 bases from V and 2 bases from J, leaving 14 bases between. CDR3 region: CASSLKQDPNTEAFF. Written as DNA, the CDR3 is TGTGCCAGCTCACTAAAACAGGACCCAAACACTGAAGCTTTCTTT.

This clonotype came up many times. The V and J genes are TRBV5-6 and TRBJ2-1; D is uncertain. This CDR3 region has 16 residues. Deletions cut 3 bases from V and 0 bases from J, with 13 bases between. CDR1 SGHDT and CDR2 YYEEEE come from the germline V gene. CDR3 region: CASSSWARGSYNEQFF. The CDR3 DNA is TGTGCCAGCAGCTCGTGGGCTAGAGGCTCCTACAATGAGCAGTTCTTC. The full variable domain, with the rest looked up from reference TRBV5-6 and TRBJ2-1, is DAGVTQSPTHLIKTRGQQVTLRCSPKSGHDTVSWYQQALGQGPQFIFQYYEEEERQRGNFPDRFSGHQFPNYSSELNVNALLLGDSALYLCASSSWARGSYNEQFFGPGTRLTVL.

This clonotype was detected a few times. The chain has TRBV20-1 and TRBJ2-1; D gene uncertain. CDR3 length: 13 amino acids. From germline, CDR1 is DFQATT and CDR2 SNEGSKA (reference sequence). V lost 0 bases and J lost 6, with 9 bases in between. The CDR3 region is CSARDVALNEQFF. The CDR3 DNA sequence: TGCAGTGCTAGAGATGTAGCCCTCAATGAGCAGTTCTTC.

This clonotype was seen at least ten times. This sequence joins TRBV7-9 and TRBJ2-3; 8 positions agree with TRBD1. CDR1 SEHNR and CDR2 FQNEAQ come from the germline V gene (reference sequence). The CDR3 totals 14 residues. The junction had 6 bases not matched to a gene; V was cut back by 5 bases and J by 5 bases. CDR3 nucleotide sequence: TGTGCCAGCAGCCCCGGACAGGGTGGAGATACGCAGTATTTT. Translating it yields CASSPGQGGDTQYF.

This rearrangement joins TRBV6-2 or TRBV6-3 to TRBJ2-5, with D possibly matching TRBD2 (6 bases). The CDR3 totals 18 residues. Germline V gene data show CDR1 as MNHEY and CDR2 as SVGEGT. Trimming removed 0 bases from V and 2 bases from J, with 19 bases in between. The CDR3 DNA reads as TGTGCCAGCAGTTACTCGAGAGGGGTTAGCGGCTTTCAAGAGACCCAGTACTTC. Translated, it gives CASSYSRGVSGFQETQYF.

This clonotype has more than one count but fewer than ten. The chain has TRBV4-3 and TRBJ2-1; 7 bases agree with TRBD1. The J segment lost 8 bases and the V segment lost 1 base, leaving 8 bases of the junction unmatched. CDR3 length equals 15 residues. CDR1 and CDR2 (germline): LGHNA, YSLEER. The CDR3 spells CASSQGQGSGYEQFF. CDR3 nucleotide sequence: TGCGCCAGCAGCCAAGGACAGGGATCTGGCTATGAGCAGTTCTTC.

The V call is TRBV20-1, the J call TRBJ2-7, with TRBD2 identical over 7 bases. Germline CDR1 and CDR2: DFQATT and SNEGSKA (reference sequence). The trim removed 6 bases at V and 6 bases at J, leaving 8 bases unmatched. This CDR3 is built from 12 residues. CDR3 sequence: CSAGSGGREQYF. The CDR3 nucleotides are TGCAGTGCCGGGTCGGGGGGACGCGAGCAGTACTTC.

This clonotype has ten or more counts. The chain's CDR3 is CSALRIGTEAFF. The CDR3, as DNA: TGCAGTGCTCTACGAATCGGCACTGAAGCTTTCTTT. The genes are TRBV20-1 and TRBJ1-1; D uncertain. V dropped 5 bases and J dropped 4 bases, with 11 bases sitting between them. The CDR3 is 12 amino acids. The V gene's germline CDR1 is DFQATT and CDR2 SNEGSKA (reference sequence).

The table lists this clonotype with many counts. The V call is TRBV7-3, the J call TRBJ2-3; TRBD1 matches at 7 bases. V was clipped by 4 bases and J by 2 bases; unmatched bases: 3. CDR1 is SGHTA, CDR2 FQGTGA, per germline. The CDR3 has 14 residues. CDR3 loop: CASSSGQYTDTQYF. The CDR3 nucleotides are TGTGCCAGCAGCTCGGGACAGTACACAGATACGCAGTATTTT.

This clonotype occurred many times. The chain links TRBV7-2 to TRBJ1-4; D is uncertain. The CDR3 is made up of 14 amino acids. Between the trimmed V and J ends, which lost 3 bases and 4 bases, there was a span of 9 bases. Per germline, CDR1 SGHTA and CDR2 FQGNSA. In DNA, the CDR3 is TGTGCCAGCAGCTTTGGTGGGAATAATGAAAAACTGTTTTTT. Translation: CASSFGGNNEKLFF.

This clonotype occurred many times. V usage is TRBV7-9 and J usage is TRBJ1-1; D remains unclear. This CDR3 has 12 residues. Trimming pared 3 bases from V and 1 base from J, leaving 3 bases between. Germline-derived CDR1 and CDR2 are SEHNR and FQNEAQ (reference sequence). CDR3 nucleotide sequence: TGTGCCAGCAGCTTTTCGAACACTGAAGCTTTCTTT. Translating gives CASSFSNTEAFF.

The J gene is TRBJ1-5, the V gene TRBV19, with D hard to call. V was trimmed by 0 bases and J by 1 base, leaving 10 bases between them. The CDR3 has 16 amino acids. The germline V gene has CDR1 LNHDA and CDR2 SQIVND (reference sequence). The CDR3 DNA follows: TGTGCCAGTAGTATAGAACACAGTCGGAGCAATCAGCCCCAGCATTTT. It yields the protein CASSIEHSRSNQPQHF.

The genes are TRBV12-3 or TRBV12-4 and TRBJ1-5, with D unclear. The CDR3 spans 15 residues. Trimming left V 1 base short and J 1 base short, with 8 bases between. The CDR3 nucleotides are TGTGCCAGCAGTTTAGGTGGAGGGAGCAATCAGCCCCAGCATTTT. Translation: CASSLGGGSNQPQHF.

The genes are TRBV29-1 and TRBJ2-7; TRBD1 matches at 9 bases. The CDR3 runs to 14 residues. V gave up 7 bases and J gave up 4 bases; unmatched junction bases: 11. Germline CDR1 and CDR2: SQVTM and ANQGSEA. The CDR3 sequence is CSARPGQGSYEQYF. The DNA for the CDR3 is TGCAGCGCTAGACCGGGACAGGGATCGTACGAGCAGTACTTC.

This chain connects TRBV9 to TRBJ2-1; D is unresolved. The CDR3 length is 15 residues. Trimming shortened V by 2 bases and J by 0 bases, and 9 bases separated the two germline ends. Germline CDR1 SGDLS, CDR2 YYNGEE. This CDR3 reads CASSVEQRSYNEQFF. The CDR3, as DNA: TGTGCCAGCAGCGTTGAACAACGCTCCTACAATGAGCAGTTCTTC.

There are many counts of this clonotype. CDR3 coding DNA: TGTGCCAGCAGCTCTCTCATAGGGGAAGAGACCCAGTACTTC. This translates into CASSSLIGEETQYF. This sequence joins TRBV7-8 and TRBJ2-5; possibly TRBD1 for D (5 bases). From germline, CDR1 is SGHVS and CDR2 FQNEAQ. This CDR3 region has 14 residues. Trimming cost V 4 bases and J 3 bases, with 12 bases left between them.

This clonotype was recorded a few times. The genes are TRBV6-2 or TRBV6-3 and TRBJ2-1; 12 nucleotides align to TRBD1. CDR3 length: 15 residues. Germline V CDR1 and CDR2: MNHEY, SVGEGT. The ends lost 2 bases at V and 6 bases at J; junction bases unmatched: 2. CDR3 amino acids: CASSYRDRGLNEQFF. The CDR3 DNA reads TGTGCCAGCAGTTACCGGGACAGGGGGCTCAATGAGCAGTTCTTC.

The rearrangement joins TRBV7-2 to TRBJ2-7; 9 positions agree with TRBD2. The CDR3 runs 15 residues. V dropped 2 bases and J dropped 5; count of bases not matched to a gene: 7. CDR1 SGHTA and CDR2 FQGNSA come from the germline V gene. The CDR3 DNA sequence: TGTGCCAGCAGCTTAATTGCGGGGGGGCCTAACGAGCAGTACTTC. Its protein product is CASSLIAGGPNEQYF.

CDR3 coding DNA: TGTGCCAGCACCCCAGGGGGTTTGAATGAGCAGTTCTTC. Its protein is CASTPGGLNEQFF. This rearrangement joins TRBV2 to TRBJ2-1; 7 bases fit TRBD1. CDR3 length: 13 residues. Unmatched junction bases numbered 7, after V lost 7 bases and J lost 7 bases. Germline V CDR1 and CDR2: SNHLY, FYNNEI.

This clonotype was counted many times. This rearrangement joins TRBV7-2 to TRBJ2-1; 10 nucleotides match TRBD2. Germline CDR1 is SGHTA and CDR2 is FQGNSA. This CDR3 is 15 amino acids long. V was pared by 5 bases and J by 5 bases, with 6 bases of the junction left unmatched. CDR3 amino acids: CASSMLAGAHNEQFF. In DNA, the CDR3 is TGTGCCAGCAGCATGCTAGCGGGAGCCCACAATGAGCAGTTCTTC.

This clonotype was recorded many times. The rearrangement links TRBV13 to TRBJ2-7; the D call may be TRBD1 or TRBD2 (6 bases each). The CDR3 sequence is 14 residues long. Germline V gives CDR1 PRHDT, CDR2 FYEKMQ (reference sequence). The ends were cut back, 7 bases at V and 6 bases at J, with 19 bases in the middle. For the CDR3, the DNA is TGTGCCAGCAAGAGAGGGGGGAGAGGTCCCGAGCAGTACTTC. Protein sequence: CASKRGGRGPEQYF.

On this clonotype: A read error may explain this, as a much larger clone is one base away. The V gene is TRBV7-2, the J gene TRBJ2-1; 8 bases agree with TRBD2. Germline CDR1 reads SGHTA; CDR2 reads FQGNSA. The V and J ends lost 5 bases and 10 bases, in that order; junction bases with no gene match: 10. The CDR3 runs to 14 residues. CDR3 protein: CASSGLAGRPEQFF. DNA of the CDR3: TGTGCCAGCAGCGGGTTAGCGGGAAGGCCGGAGCAGTTCTTC.

This clonotype was found many times. V gene TRBV6-2 or TRBV6-3 combines with J gene TRBJ1-3; tentatively, D is TRBD1 (6 bases). Germline values: CDR1 MNHEY, CDR2 SVGEGT. Trimming pared 0 bases from V and 2 bases from J, leaving 11 bases between. This CDR3 has 16 amino acids. The CDR3 sequence is CASSYSTGTPGNTIYF. Written as DNA, the CDR3 is TGTGCCAGCAGTTACTCCACAGGGACGCCTGGAAACACCATATATTTT.

This clonotype was counted many times. J is TRBJ2-2 and V is TRBV6-4, with a tentative D call TRBD1 (5 bases). CDR1 and CDR2 (germline): MRHNA, SNTAGT. Trimming shortened V by 7 bases and J by 5 bases, and 14 bases separated the two germline ends. This CDR3 has 14 amino acids. The CDR3 region is CASKGTQGTGELFF. For the CDR3, the DNA is TGTGCCAGCAAGGGAACCCAGGGAACCGGGGAGCTGTTTTTT.

There are many counts of this clonotype. The chain carries TRBV7-2 and TRBJ1-5; TRBD1 matches 7 bases. Germline V gives CDR1 SGHTA, CDR2 FQGNSA. J gave up 2 bases and V 2 bases, and 3 bases lay outside the gene matches. The CDR3 is 15 amino acids. CDR3 protein: CASSLRDSGNQPQHF. The DNA for the CDR3 is TGTGCCAGCAGCTTAAGGGACAGCGGCAATCAGCCCCAGCATTTT.

This clonotype has at least ten counts. The rearrangement uses TRBV7-2 and TRBJ1-5, with D unresolved. Trimming shortened V by 5 bases and J by 3 bases, and 5 bases separated the two germline ends. This CDR3 contains 12 residues. Per the germline V gene, CDR1 is SGHTA and CDR2 is FQGNSA. CDR3 in amino acids: CASSPYNQPQHF. Written as DNA, the CDR3 is TGTGCCAGCAGCCCCTACAATCAGCCCCAGCATTTT.

The J gene is TRBJ2-3, the V gene TRBV7-6; 13 bases align to TRBD2. CDR1 is SGHVS and CDR2 is FNYEAQ in the germline V gene. The CDR3 loop spans 17 amino acids. The J segment lost 2 bases and the V segment lost 5 bases, leaving 7 bases of the junction unmatched. The CDR3 loop is CASSATTSGGVTDTQYF. The CDR3 DNA reads as TGTGCCAGCAGCGCCACTACTAGCGGGGGGGTCACAGATACGCAGTATTTT.

This clonotype was counted many times. This chain joins TRBV19 and TRBJ1-1; 8 nucleotides agree with TRBD1. The germline V gene has CDR1 LNHDA and CDR2 SQIVND (reference sequence). V lost 3 bases to trimming and J lost 6 bases; unmatched junction nucleotides: 3. This CDR3 contains 13 residues. CDR3 DNA sequence: TGTGCCAGTAGTATCCGACAGGGGCCTGAAGCTTTCTTT. Amino acids: CASSIRQGPEAFF.